These 13 T cell receptor beta chains share one sample of origin, sequenced in a study of cytomegalovirus exposure and HLA in healthy donors. The study ran its PCR with 60 Vbeta and 13 Jbeta primers. The data were produced by immunoSEQ multiplex PCR, yet TCRdb's version contains in-frame clones alone and is incomplete. The sample has some 160,000 clones, approximately 80% seen once. The sequenced sample was PBMCs. These receptors all come from a woman aged 30 to 39 in good health and CMV-seronegative.

CDR3 amino acids: CASSGGGSSANYGYTF. In DNA form, the CDR3 reads TGTGCCAGCAGCGGCGGGGGCAGCTCAGCTAACTATGGCTACACCTTC. The J gene is TRBJ1-2, the V gene TRBV5-4; possibly TRBD1 for D (6 bases). Germline lookup yields CDR1 SGHNT and CDR2 YYREEE (reference sequence). The CDR3 is 16 amino acids. The ends were cut back, 4 bases at V and 0 bases at J, with 16 bases in the middle.

The chain recombines TRBV19 with TRBJ2-3, with D possibly being TRBD2 (5 bases). The CDR3 is made up of 13 amino acids. V dropped 5 bases and J dropped 3 bases, with 9 bases sitting between them. Per the germline V gene, CDR1 is LNHDA and CDR2 is SQIVND (reference sequence). The CDR3 nucleotides read TGTGCCAGTAGTGATACTAGGACAGATACGCAGTATTTT. Amino acids: CASSDTRTDTQYF.

The chain uses TRBV4-2 and TRBJ1-2; TRBD1 matches at 7 bases. After removal of 0 bases from V and 2 bases from J, the junction contained 3 bases not matched to a gene. The CDR3 loop spans 15 amino acids. The V gene's germline CDR1 is LGHNA and CDR2 YNFKEQ. The CDR3 bases are TGTGCCAGCAGCCAAGAAAAGGGACAGAACTATGGCTACACCTTC. This codes for CASSQEKGQNYGYTF.

This rearrangement joins TRBV5-1 to TRBJ1-1; D call uncertain. There are 15 residues in the CDR3. The V gene lost 0 bases and the J gene lost 4 bases, with 13 bases spanning the gap. CDR1 is SGHRS, CDR2 YFSETQ, per germline. The CDR3 protein is CASSLGGIRSTEAFF. In DNA, the CDR3 is TGCGCCAGCAGCTTGGGAGGCATAAGAAGCACTGAAGCTTTCTTT.

The V call is TRBV7-2, the J call TRBJ1-2; no reliable D call. The CDR3 has 14 amino acids. Trimming stripped 4 bases from V and 2 bases from J, with 11 bases between. From germline, CDR1 is SGHTA and CDR2 FQGNSA. CDR3 protein: CASSSGIKNYGYTF. In DNA, the CDR3 is TGTGCCAGCAGCTCCGGGATAAAGAACTATGGCTACACCTTC. Using reference TRBV7-2 and TRBJ1-2 for the parts outside the CDR3, the full variable domain is GAGVSQSPSNKVTEKGKDVELRCDPISGHTALYWYRQSLGQGLEFLIYFQGNSAPDKSGLPSDRFSAERTGGSVSTLTIQRTQQEDSAVYLCASSSGIKNYGYTFGSGTRLTVV.

This clone was seen once. The gene calls are TRBV19 and TRBJ1-4, with D possibly matching TRBD1 (6 bases). The ends were cut back, 7 bases at V and 3 bases at J, with 15 bases in the middle. This CDR3 has 15 amino acids. Germline V gene lookup returns CDR1 LNHDA and CDR2 SQIVND (reference sequence). CDR3 amino acids: CASTSWTAPNEKLFF. DNA for the CDR3: TGTGCCAGTACCAGCTGGACAGCCCCTAATGAAAAACTGTTTTTT.

V is TRBV29-1 and J is TRBJ2-1; 7 bases fit TRBD2. J gave up 1 base and V 8 bases, and 8 bases lay outside the gene matches. CDR3 length equals 14 residues. Germline lookup yields CDR1 SQVTM and CDR2 ANQGSEA. CDR3 region: CSSGGRRSYNEQFF. CDR3 sequence (DNA): TGCAGCTCGGGGGGACGGAGGTCCTACAATGAGCAGTTCTTC.

The V gene is TRBV5-1, the J gene TRBJ1-4; no firm D call. The CDR3 sequence is 15 residues long. Deletions cut 3 bases from V and 0 bases from J, with 9 bases between. In germline, CDR1 is SGHRS, CDR2 YFSETQ. The CDR3 loop is CASSSSDSTNEKLFF. CDR3 DNA sequence: TGCGCCAGCAGCTCCTCAGACTCAACTAATGAAAAACTGTTTTTT. The full variable domain, its missing parts supplied by reference TRBV5-1 and TRBJ1-4, is KAGVTQTPRYLIKTRGQQVTLSCSPISGHRSVSWYQQTPGQGLQFLFEYFSETQRNKGNFPGRFSGRQFSNSRSEMNVSTLELGDSALYLCASSSSDSTNEKLFFGSGTQLSVL.

This chain joins TRBV2 and TRBJ2-1, with no clear D. The CDR3 has 15 amino acids. The germline CDR1 and CDR2 sequences are SNHLY and FYNNEI. Between the trimmed V and J ends, which lost 8 bases and 0 bases, there was a span of 14 bases. The CDR3 reads CASAGSISSYNEQFF. CDR3 in DNA: TGTGCCAGCGCCGGGTCCATAAGCTCCTACAATGAGCAGTTCTTC.

This chain links TRBV6-5 with TRBJ2-7; tentatively, D is TRBD1 (6 bases). The CDR3 consists of 14 residues. V shed 2 bases and J shed 4 bases, with 12 bases lying between them. CDR1 is MNHEY and CDR2 is SVGAGI in the germline V gene. The CDR3 here is CASSYVDRGYEQYF. The CDR3 DNA follows: TGTGCCAGCAGTTACGTGGACAGAGGATACGAGCAGTACTTC.

This clone has just a few counts. The chain couples TRBV6-1 to TRBJ1-1; 7 bases are a match to TRBD1. Per germline, CDR1 MNHNS and CDR2 SASEGT. After removal of 3 bases from V and 0 bases from J, the junction contained 4 bases not matched to a gene. This CDR3 contains 15 residues. The CDR3 DNA reads TGTGCCAGCAGTGACGCGGGACAGATGAACACTGAAGCTTTCTTT. It yields the protein CASSDAGQMNTEAFF.

The chain has TRBV6-5 and TRBJ1-5; a possible D gene is TRBD1 (6 bases). Trimming cost V 3 bases and J 1 base, with 7 bases left between them. This CDR3 contains 14 residues. In germline, CDR1 is MNHEY, CDR2 SVGAGI. The DNA for the CDR3 is TGTGCCAGCAGTTATACAGGGAGCAATCAGCCCCAGCATTTT. This gives the protein CASSYTGSNQPQHF.

This rearrangement joins TRBV28 to TRBJ1-1; D is perhaps TRBD1 (5 bases). This CDR3 region has 15 residues. Germline V gene sequence: CDR1 MDHEN, CDR2 SYDVKM. V gave up 3 bases and J gave up 1 base, with 12 bases separating them. In DNA, the CDR3 is TGTGCCAGCAGTTTGGCTCGGAGGGGGAACACTGAAGCTTTCTTT. This sequence encodes CASSLARRGNTEAFF. Together with reference TRBV28 and TRBJ1-1, the CDR3 gives the full variable domain: DVKVTQSSRYLVKRTGEKVFLECVQDMDHENMFWYRQDPGLGLRLIYFSYDVKMKEKGDIPEGYSVSREKKERFSLILESASTNQTSMYLCASSLARRGNTEAFFGQGTRLTVV.